This T cell receptor beta chain was found in a study of OX40 agonist ivuxolimab in advanced cancers. Sequencing used immunoSEQ multiplex PCR; TCRdb keeps in-frame clones, though not all of them. Of over 35,000 clones in the sample, roughly nine tenths are singletons; the top ten hold less than 55%. V lost 4 bases, J lost 10 bases, and 27 bases lay in between. Germline CDR1 SGDLS, CDR2 YYNGEE. The CDR3 sequence is 18 residues long. This clone appeared a single time. The receptor was isolated from an adult with an advanced solid tumor such as melanoma, head and neck, liver or kidney cancer. The sequencing used CD4+ or CD8+ T cells sorted from blood, collected in a trial of the OX40 agonist ivuxolimab. The chain uses TRBV9 and TRBJ1-6; tentative D call: TRBD1 (5 bases). Here the CDR3 DNA reads TGTGCCAGCAGCATCCCCCTGAAACAAAGGGGCGTAGAATCACCCCTCCACTTT. Its translation: CASSIPLKQRGVESPLHF.